This TCR beta chain came from a study of T cells in Graves' hyperthyroidism and ophthalmopathy. Amplification yielded TCR beta CDR3 regions, with RNA transcripts as the source. Primed by the HTBI set, a first-round RT-PCR was run on the TCR CDR3. TCRdb reprocessed the multiplex PCR reads via MiXCR and lists one record per CDR3 protein. The table shows 660,000 or so distinct CDR3 sequences, with 20% to 25% occurring only once. Between the trimmed V and J ends, which lost 10 bases and 2 bases, there was a span of 8 bases. Per the germline V gene, CDR1 is LNHDA and CDR2 is SQIVND (reference sequence). The CDR3 consists of 11 residues. General study points: Ophthalmopathy cases were set apart from stable hyperthyroidism by a 13 V-J model. Blood also held most thyroid clonotypes expanded beyond 0.001.

As concerns this clonotype: The antigen remains unidentified.

Not enrolled were patients with uncontrolled infection, other autoimmune disease, pregnancy or lactation. Fresh peripheral blood, around 9.3 ml of it, supplied the PBMCs. Material for sequencing was blood. The receptor comes from a young man with Graves' ophthalmopathy. The chain combines TRBV19 with TRBJ1-2; D gene unclear. CDR3 sequence (DNA): TGTGCCACCGGGGTGAACTATGGCTACACCTTC. Translation gives CATGVNYGYTF.